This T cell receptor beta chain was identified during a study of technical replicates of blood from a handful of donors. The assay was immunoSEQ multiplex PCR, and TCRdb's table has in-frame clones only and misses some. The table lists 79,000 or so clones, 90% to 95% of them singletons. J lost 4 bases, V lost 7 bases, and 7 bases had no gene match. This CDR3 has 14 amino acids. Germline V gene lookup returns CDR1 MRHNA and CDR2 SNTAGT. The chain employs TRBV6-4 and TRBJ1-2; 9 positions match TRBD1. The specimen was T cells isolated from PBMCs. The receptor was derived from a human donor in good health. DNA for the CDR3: TGTGCCAGCAACCCGGGACAGGGTGGCTATGGCTACACCTTC. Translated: CASNPGQGGYGYTF.